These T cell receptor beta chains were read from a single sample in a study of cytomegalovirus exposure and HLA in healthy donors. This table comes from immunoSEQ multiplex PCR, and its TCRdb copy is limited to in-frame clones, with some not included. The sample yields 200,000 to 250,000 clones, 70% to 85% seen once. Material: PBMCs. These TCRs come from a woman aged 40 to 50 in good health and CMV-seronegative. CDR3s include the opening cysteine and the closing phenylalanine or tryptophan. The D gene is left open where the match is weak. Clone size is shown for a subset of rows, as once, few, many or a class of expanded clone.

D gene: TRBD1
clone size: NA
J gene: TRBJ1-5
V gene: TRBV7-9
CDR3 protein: CASSLQGGGQPQHF
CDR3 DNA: TGTGCCAGCAGCTTACAGGGGGGTGGTCAGCCCCAGCATTTT

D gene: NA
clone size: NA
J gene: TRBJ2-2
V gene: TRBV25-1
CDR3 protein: CASSRDFGELFF
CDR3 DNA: TGTGCCAGCAGCCGTGACTTCGGGGAGCTGTTTTTT

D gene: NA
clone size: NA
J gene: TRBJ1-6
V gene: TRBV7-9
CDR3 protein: CASSSPELGSPLHF
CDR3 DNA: TGTGCCAGCAGCTCCCCGGAACTAGGCTCACCCCTCCACTTT

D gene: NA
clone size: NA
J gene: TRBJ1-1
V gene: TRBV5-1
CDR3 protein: CASSSDPGGGTEAFF
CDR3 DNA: TGCGCCAGCAGCTCCGACCCCGGAGGAGGCACTGAAGCTTTCTTT

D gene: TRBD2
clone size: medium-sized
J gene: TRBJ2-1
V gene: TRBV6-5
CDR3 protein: CASGSGDYNEQFF
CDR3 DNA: TGTGCCAGCGGGAGCGGGGACTACAATGAGCAGTTCTTC

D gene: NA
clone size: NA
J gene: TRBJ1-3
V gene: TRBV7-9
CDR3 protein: CASSLEGVWGGAPGNTIYF
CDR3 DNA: TGTGCCAGCAGCTTAGAAGGGGTATGGGGGGGCGCCCCTGGAAACACCATATATTTT

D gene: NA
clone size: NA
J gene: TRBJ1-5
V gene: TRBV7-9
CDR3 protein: CSSSLGGSGDQPQHF
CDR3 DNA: TGTTCCAGCAGCTTAGGCGGTTCGGGGGACCAGCCCCAGCATTTT

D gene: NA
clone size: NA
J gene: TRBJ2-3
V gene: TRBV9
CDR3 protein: CASSVALGAGTDTQYF
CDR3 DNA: TGTGCCAGCAGCGTAGCTTTAGGGGCGGGCACAGATACGCAGTATTTT

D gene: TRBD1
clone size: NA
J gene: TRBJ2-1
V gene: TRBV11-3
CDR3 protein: CASSSNWGYRGRNEQFF
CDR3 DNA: TGTGCCAGCAGCTCGAACTGGGGGTACAGGGGTCGGAATGAGCAGTTCTTC

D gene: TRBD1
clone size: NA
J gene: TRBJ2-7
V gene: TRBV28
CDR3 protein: CASRPIRQGFYEQYF
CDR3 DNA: TGTGCCAGCAGACCCATTAGACAGGGCTTCTACGAGCAGTACTTC

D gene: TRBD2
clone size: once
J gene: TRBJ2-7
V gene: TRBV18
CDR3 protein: CASSPTSGSSYEQYF
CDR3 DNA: TGTGCCAGCTCACCTACTAGCGGAAGCTCCTACGAGCAGTACTTC

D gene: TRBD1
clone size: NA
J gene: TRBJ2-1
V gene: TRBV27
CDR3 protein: CASSWTGSSYNEQFF
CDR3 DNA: TGTGCCAGCAGTTGGACAGGGAGCTCCTACAATGAGCAGTTCTTC

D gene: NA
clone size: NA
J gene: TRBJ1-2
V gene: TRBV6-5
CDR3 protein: CASSYTVNYGYTF
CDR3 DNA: TGTGCCAGCAGTTACACAGTGAACTATGGCTACACCTTC

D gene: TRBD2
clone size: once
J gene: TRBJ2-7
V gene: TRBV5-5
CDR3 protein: CASSLVGLRGGYEQYF
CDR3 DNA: TGTGCCAGCAGCTTGGTGGGACTACGGGGAGGGTACGAGCAGTACTTC

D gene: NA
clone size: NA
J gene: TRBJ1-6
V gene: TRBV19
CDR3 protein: CASSIGTSYNSPLHF
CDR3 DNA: TGTGCCAGTAGTATTGGGACTTCCTATAATTCACCCCTCCACTTT

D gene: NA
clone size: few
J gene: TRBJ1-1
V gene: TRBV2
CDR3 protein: CASKPERDTEAFF
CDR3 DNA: TGTGCCAGCAAGCCCGAGAGAGACACTGAAGCTTTCTTT

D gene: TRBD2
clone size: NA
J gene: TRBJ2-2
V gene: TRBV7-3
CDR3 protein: CASSLTSGAVGELFF
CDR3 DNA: TGTGCCAGCAGCTTAACTAGCGGGGCAGTCGGGGAGCTGTTTTTT

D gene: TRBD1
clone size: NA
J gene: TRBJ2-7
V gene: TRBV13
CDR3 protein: CASSLFQPNRGYEQYF
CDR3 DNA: TGTGCCAGCAGCTTATTCCAACCGAACAGGGGCTACGAGCAGTACTTC

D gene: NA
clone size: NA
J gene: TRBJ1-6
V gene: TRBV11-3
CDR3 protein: CASSLRSTNSPLHF
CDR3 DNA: TGTGCCAGCAGCTTACGGAGCACCAATTCACCCCTCCACTTT

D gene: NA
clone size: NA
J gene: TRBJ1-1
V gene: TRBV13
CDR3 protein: CASSLRAGSGNTEAFF
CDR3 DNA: TGTGCCAGCAGCTTGAGGGCAGGATCAGGGAACACTGAAGCTTTCTTT

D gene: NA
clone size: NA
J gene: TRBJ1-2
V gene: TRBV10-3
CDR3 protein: CAISESGGTYGYTF
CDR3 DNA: TGTGCCATCAGTGAGTCTGGGGGCACCTATGGCTACACCTTC

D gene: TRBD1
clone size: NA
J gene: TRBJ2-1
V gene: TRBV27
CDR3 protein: CASSLGTGYNEQFF
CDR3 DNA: TGTGCCAGCAGTTTAGGGACAGGCTACAATGAGCAGTTCTTC

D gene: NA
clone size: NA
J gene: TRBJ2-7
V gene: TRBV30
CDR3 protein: CAWSVPPGRRGEQYF
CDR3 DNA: TGTGCCTGGAGTGTACCACCAGGAAGGAGGGGCGAGCAGTACTTC

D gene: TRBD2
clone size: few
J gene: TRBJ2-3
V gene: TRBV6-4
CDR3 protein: CASRGREADTQYF
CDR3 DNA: TGTGCCAGCAGAGGTCGGGAGGCAGATACGCAGTATTTT

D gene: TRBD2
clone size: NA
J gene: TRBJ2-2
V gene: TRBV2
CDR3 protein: CASSVREGAGELFF
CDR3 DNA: TGTGCCAGCAGTGTCAGGGAGGGAGCCGGGGAGCTGTTTTTT

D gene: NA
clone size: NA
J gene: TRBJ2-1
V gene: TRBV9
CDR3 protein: CASSVGGGRLYNEQFF
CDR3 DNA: TGTGCCAGCAGCGTAGGGGGGGGCCGGCTGTACAATGAGCAGTTCTTC

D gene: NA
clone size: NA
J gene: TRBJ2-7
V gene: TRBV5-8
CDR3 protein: CASSLVGGTDEQYF
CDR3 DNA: TGTGCCAGCAGCTTGGTCGGGGGAACGGACGAGCAGTACTTC

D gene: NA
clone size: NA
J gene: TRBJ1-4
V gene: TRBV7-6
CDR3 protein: CASRPTEGHNEKLFF
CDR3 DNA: TGTGCCAGCAGACCCACAGAGGGCCATAATGAAAAACTGTTTTTT

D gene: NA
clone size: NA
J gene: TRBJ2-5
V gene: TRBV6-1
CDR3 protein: CASNPGTTKEETQYF
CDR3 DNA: TGTGCCAGCAACCCCGGGACAACGAAAGAAGAGACCCAGTACTTC